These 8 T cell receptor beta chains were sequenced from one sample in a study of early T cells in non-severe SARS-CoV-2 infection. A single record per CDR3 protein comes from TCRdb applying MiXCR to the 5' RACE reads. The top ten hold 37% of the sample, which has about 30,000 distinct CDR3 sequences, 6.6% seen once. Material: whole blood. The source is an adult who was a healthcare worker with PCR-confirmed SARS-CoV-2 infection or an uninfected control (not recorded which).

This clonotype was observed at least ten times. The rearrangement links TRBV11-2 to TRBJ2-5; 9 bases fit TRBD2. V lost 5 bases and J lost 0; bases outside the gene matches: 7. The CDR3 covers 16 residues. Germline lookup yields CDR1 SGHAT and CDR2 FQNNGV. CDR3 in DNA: TGTGCCAGCAGCCCAAGACTAGCGGCATACCAAGAGACCCAGTACTTC. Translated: CASSPRLAAYQETQYF. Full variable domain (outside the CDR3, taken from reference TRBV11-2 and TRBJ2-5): EAGVAQSPRYKIIEKRQSVAFWCNPISGHATLYWYQQILGQGPKLLIQFQNNGVVDDSQLPKDRFSAERLKGVDSTLKIQPAKLEDSAVYLCASSPRLAAYQETQYFGPGTRLLVL.

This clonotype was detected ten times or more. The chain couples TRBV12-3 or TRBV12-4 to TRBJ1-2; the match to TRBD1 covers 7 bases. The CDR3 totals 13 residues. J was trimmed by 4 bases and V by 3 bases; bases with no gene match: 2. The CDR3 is CASSFRQGYGYTF. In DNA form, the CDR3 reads TGTGCCAGCAGTTTTCGACAGGGCTATGGCTACACCTTC.

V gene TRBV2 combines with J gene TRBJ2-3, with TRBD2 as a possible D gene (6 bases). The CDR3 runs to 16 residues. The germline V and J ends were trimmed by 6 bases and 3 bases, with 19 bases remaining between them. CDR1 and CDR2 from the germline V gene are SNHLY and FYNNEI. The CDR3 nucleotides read TGTGCCAGCAGAGCCAGACTAGGGGCGGAGACAGATACGCAGTATTTT. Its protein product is CASRARLGAETDTQYF.

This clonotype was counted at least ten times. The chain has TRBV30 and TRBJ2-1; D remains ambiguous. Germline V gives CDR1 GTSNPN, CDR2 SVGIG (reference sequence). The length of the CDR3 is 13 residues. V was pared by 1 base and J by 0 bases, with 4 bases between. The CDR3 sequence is CAWSANSYNEQFF. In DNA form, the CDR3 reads TGTGCCTGGAGTGCTAACTCCTACAATGAGCAGTTCTTC.

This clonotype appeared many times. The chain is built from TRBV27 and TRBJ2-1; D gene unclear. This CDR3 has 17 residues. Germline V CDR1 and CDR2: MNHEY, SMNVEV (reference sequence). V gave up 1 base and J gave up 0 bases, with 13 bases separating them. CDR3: CASSLLGMSSSYNEQFF. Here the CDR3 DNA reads TGTGCCAGCAGTTTATTAGGGATGTCGAGCTCCTACAATGAGCAGTTCTTC.

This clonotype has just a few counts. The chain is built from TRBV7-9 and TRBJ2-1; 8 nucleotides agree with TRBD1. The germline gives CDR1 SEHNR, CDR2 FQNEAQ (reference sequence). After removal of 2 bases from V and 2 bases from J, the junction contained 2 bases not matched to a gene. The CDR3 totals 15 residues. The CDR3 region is CASSLQGATYNEQFF. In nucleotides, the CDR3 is TGTGCCAGCAGCTTACAGGGGGCTACCTACAATGAGCAGTTCTTC.

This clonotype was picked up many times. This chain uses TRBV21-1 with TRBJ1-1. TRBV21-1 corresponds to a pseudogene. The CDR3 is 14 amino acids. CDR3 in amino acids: CASSGVLVYTEAFF. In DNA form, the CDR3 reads TGTGCCAGCAGTGGGGTTTTGGTGTACACTGAAGCTTTCTTT.

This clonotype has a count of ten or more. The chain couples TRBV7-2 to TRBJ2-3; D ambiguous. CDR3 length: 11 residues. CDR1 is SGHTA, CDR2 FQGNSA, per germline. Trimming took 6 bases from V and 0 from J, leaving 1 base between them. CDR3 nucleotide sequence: TGTGCCAGCAGGAGCACAGATACGCAGTATTTT. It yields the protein CASRSTDTQYF.